What follows are 5 T cell receptor beta chains derived from one specimen sequenced in a study of T cell responses to AZD1222 COVID-19 vaccine. Sequenced by immunoSEQ multiplex PCR; TCRdb stores in-frame clones only, minus some. This sample has about 120,000 clones, with 94% found just once. Material: peripheral blood, obtained 28 days after the second AZD1222 dose. Receptor source: an adult who received the AZD1222 COVID-19 vaccine.

In its sample, this clone is medium-sized. The V gene is TRBV4-2, the J gene TRBJ2-1; D uncertain. Germline CDR1 and CDR2: LGHNA and YNFKEQ. This CDR3 has 16 amino acids. The V end lost 5 bases, the J end lost 0 bases, and 14 bases lay between the germline ends. The CDR3 sequence: CASSRDTASSYNEQFF. The CDR3 coding sequence is TGTGCCAGCAGCAGAGATACCGCAAGCTCCTACAATGAGCAGTTCTTC.

The CDR3 region has the DNA TGTGCCAGCAGTTTAACGGCAGGATATGGCTACACCTTC. It is translated as CASSLTAGYGYTF. V and J are TRBV12-3 or TRBV12-4 and TRBJ1-2; D is unresolved. The CDR3 spans 13 residues. V shed 2 bases and J shed 5 bases, with 9 bases lying between them.

This chain connects TRBV18 to TRBJ1-1; D ambiguous. CDR3 length: 17 residues. Germline values: CDR1 KGHSH, CDR2 LQKENI. V lost 5 bases and J 0 bases, leaving 19 bases between the germline ends. Here the CDR3 DNA reads TGTGCCAGCTCATTCACCAGTACGTACGACATGAACACTGAAGCTTTCTTT. This encodes CASSFTSTYDMNTEAFF. Complete variable domain (other parts from reference TRBV18 and TRBJ1-1): NAGVMQNPRHLVRRRGQEARLRCSPMKGHSHVYWYRQLPEEGLKFMVYLQKENIIDESGMPKERFSAEFPKEGPSILRIQQVVRGDSAAYFCASSFTSTYDMNTEAFFGQGTRLTVV.

The V call is TRBV7-2, the J call TRBJ1-2; D remains unclear. Germline CDR1 SGHTA, CDR2 FQGNSA. V was cut by 7 bases and J by 0 bases, with 21 bases left in between. This CDR3 has 17 residues. The CDR3 DNA reads as TGTGCCAGCACTACGATGGGTGGGCTTGGAACTAACTATGGCTACACCTTC. Translated, it gives CASTTMGGLGTNYGYTF. The variable domain in full, with the rest retrieved from reference TRBV7-2 and TRBJ1-2, is GAGVSQSPSNKVTEKGKDVELRCDPISGHTALYWYRQSLGQGLEFLIYFQGNSAPDKSGLPSDRFSAERTGGSVSTLTIQRTQQEDSAVYLCASTTMGGLGTNYGYTFGSGTRLTVV.

The CDR3 is CASSLGKDRVTPLHF. DNA for the CDR3: TGTGCCAGCAGCTTAGGGAAGGACAGGGTTACACCCCTCCACTTT. The chain combines TRBV11-2 with TRBJ1-6, with 8 bases aligning to TRBD1. This CDR3 is built from 15 residues. Trimming removed 1 base from V and 11 bases from J; junction bases left unmatched: 7. The germline V gene encodes CDR1 SGHAT and CDR2 FQNNGV.